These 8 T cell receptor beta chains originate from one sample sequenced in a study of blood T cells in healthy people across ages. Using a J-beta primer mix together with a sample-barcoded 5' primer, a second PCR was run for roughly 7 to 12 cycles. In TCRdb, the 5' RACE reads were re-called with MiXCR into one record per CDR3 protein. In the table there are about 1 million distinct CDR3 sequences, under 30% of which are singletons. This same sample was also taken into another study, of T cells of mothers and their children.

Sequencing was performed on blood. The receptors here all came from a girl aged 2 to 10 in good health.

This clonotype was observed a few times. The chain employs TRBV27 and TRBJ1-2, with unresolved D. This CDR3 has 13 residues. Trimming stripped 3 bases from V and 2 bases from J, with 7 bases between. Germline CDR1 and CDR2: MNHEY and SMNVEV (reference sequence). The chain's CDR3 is CASSFIDNYGYTF. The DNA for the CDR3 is TGTGCCAGCAGTTTTATAGACAACTATGGCTACACCTTC.

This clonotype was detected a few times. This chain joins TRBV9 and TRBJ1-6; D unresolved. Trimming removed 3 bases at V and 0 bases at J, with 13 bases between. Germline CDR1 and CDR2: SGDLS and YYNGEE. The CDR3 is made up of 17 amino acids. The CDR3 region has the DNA TGTGCCAGCAGCGCCGACCGCGCAAGCTCCTATAATTCACCCCTCCACTTT. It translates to CASSADRASSYNSPLHF.

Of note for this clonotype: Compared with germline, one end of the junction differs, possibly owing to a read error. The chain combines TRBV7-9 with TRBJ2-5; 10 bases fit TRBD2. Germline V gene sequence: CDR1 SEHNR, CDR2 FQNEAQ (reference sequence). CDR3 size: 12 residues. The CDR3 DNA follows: TGTGCCAGCAGCGCAACTAGCGGGATGAAGTTCTTC. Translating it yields CASSATSGMKFF.

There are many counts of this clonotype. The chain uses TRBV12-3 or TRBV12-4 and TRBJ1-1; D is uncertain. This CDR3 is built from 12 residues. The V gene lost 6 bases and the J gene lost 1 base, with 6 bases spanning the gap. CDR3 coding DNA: TGTGCCAGCAGCTTCGGGAACACTGAAGCTTTCTTT. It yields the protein CASSFGNTEAFF.

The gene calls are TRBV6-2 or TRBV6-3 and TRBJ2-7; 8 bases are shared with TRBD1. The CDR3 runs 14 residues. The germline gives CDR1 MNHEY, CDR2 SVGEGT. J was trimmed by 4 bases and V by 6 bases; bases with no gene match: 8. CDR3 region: CASSTRGQEYEQYF. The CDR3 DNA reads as TGTGCCAGCAGCACGAGGGGACAGGAGTACGAGCAGTACTTC.

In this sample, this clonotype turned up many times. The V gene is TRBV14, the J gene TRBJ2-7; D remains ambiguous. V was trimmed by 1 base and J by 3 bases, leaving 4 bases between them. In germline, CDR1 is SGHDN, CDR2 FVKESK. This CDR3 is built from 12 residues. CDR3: CASSQGYYEQYF. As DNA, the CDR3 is TGTGCCAGCAGCCAAGGATACTACGAGCAGTACTTC.

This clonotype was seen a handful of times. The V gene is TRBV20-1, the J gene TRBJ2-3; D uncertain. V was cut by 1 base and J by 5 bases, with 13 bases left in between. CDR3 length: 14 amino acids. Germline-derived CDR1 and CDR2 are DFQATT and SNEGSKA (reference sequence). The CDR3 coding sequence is TGCAGTGCTAGAGTGGTTCCTAGTGAAGATACGCAGTATTTT. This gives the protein CSARVVPSEDTQYF.

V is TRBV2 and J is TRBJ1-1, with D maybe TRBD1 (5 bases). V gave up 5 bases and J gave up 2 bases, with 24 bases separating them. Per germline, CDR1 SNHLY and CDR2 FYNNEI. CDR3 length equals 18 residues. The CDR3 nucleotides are TGTGCCAGCAGTCTAACTAGGTCTTCGGGGACTTCTAACACTGAAGCTTTCTTT. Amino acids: CASSLTRSSGTSNTEAFF.